The 5 T cell receptor beta chains in this list originate from one sample, sequenced in a study of control samples from healthy donors and cancer patients (dated by TCRdb to 2020 to 2022). Libraries were made using the immunoSEQ multiplex PCR assay. The clones in this table, taken by TCRdb from immuneACCESS, are in-frame only. Not every clone is retained; where verified, under half of the shortfall comes from an unresolved V gene, and the cause of the rest is unknown. This sample gives approximately 120,000 clones in total; roughly 92% of them show up just once. The ten largest clones add up to approximately 0.57% of the sample. Source material: PBMCs. Receptor source: a man older than 75 with head and neck cancer.

This clone was recorded only once. The chain employs TRBV7-9 and TRBJ1-1; D not resolved. This CDR3 region has 15 residues. The V and J ends lost 2 bases and 0 bases respectively, with 10 bases between them. From germline, CDR1 is SEHNR and CDR2 FQNEAQ (reference sequence). The CDR3 region has the DNA TGTGCCAGCAGCTTACCAGGCGCTATGAACACTGAAGCTTTCTTT. This codes for CASSLPGAMNTEAFF.

J is TRBJ1-3 and V is TRBV5-4, with D maybe TRBD1 (6 bases). Trimming took 3 bases from V and 0 from J, leaving 16 bases between them. CDR3 length equals 17 residues. CDR1 is SGHNT, CDR2 YYREEE, per germline (reference sequence). The CDR3 region is CASSWGGSWGSGNTIYF. In DNA, the CDR3 is TGTGCCAGCAGCTGGGGGGGCAGTTGGGGCTCTGGAAACACCATATATTTT. The full variable domain, rest sourced from reference TRBV5-4 and TRBJ1-3, is ETGVTQSPTHLIKTRGQQVTLRCSSQSGHNTVSWYQQALGQGPQFIFQYYREEENGRGNFPPRFSGLQFPNYSSELNVNALELDDSALYLCASSWGGSWGSGNTIYFGEGSWLTVV.

The gene calls are TRBV7-6 and TRBJ2-5; D might be TRBD2 (6 bases). The CDR3 loop spans 15 amino acids. V shed 5 bases and J shed 5 bases, with 18 bases lying between them. The germline V gene has CDR1 SGHVS and CDR2 FNYEAQ. CDR3 in DNA: TGTGCCAGCAGCCGAGAAGAAAACGGGGGTGAGACCCAGTACTTC. Translation: CASSREENGGETQYF.

There are a few counts of this clone. This rearrangement joins TRBV27 to TRBJ2-3; 7 nucleotides agree with TRBD2. The ends lost 1 base at V and 0 bases at J; junction bases unmatched: 13. CDR1 is MNHEY and CDR2 is SMNVEV in the germline V gene (reference sequence). The CDR3 has 19 residues. The chain's CDR3 is CASSLLRSGALLSTDTQYF. For the CDR3, the DNA is TGTGCCAGCAGTTTATTAAGAAGCGGGGCTCTCCTTAGCACAGATACGCAGTATTTT.

The chain has TRBV14 and TRBJ1-2; maybe TRBD1 (5 bases). The CDR3 loop spans 13 amino acids. Per germline, CDR1 SGHDN and CDR2 FVKESK. The V end was cut by 4 bases, the J end by 5 bases, with 11 bases between. The CDR3 region is CASSPGRRYGYTF. The DNA for the CDR3 is TGTGCCAGCAGCCCGGGGCGGAGGTATGGCTACACCTTC.